The 14 T cell receptor beta chains reported below all come from one sample, sequenced in a study of cytomegalovirus exposure and HLA in healthy donors (dated by TCRdb to about 2017). Library construction relied on the immunoSEQ multiplex PCR assay. TCRdb carries this immuneACCESS record with in-frame sequences only. Its versions omit some clonotypes, under half of them owing to an unresolved V gene in the studies checked, with the rest unexplained. The sample table contains roughly 60,000 clones; only one count was recorded for roughly 95% of them. 1% to 1.5% of the sample lies in the top ten. Material: PBMCs. These receptors came from a woman between 18 and 29 years old in good health and CMV-seronegative.

V is TRBV7-9 and J is TRBJ2-2, with D perhaps TRBD1 (5 bases). Between the trimmed V and J ends, which lost 5 bases and 5 bases, there was a span of 15 bases. The CDR3 covers 15 residues. Per germline, CDR1 SEHNR and CDR2 FQNEAQ (reference sequence). CDR3 residues: CASSPGNPPTGELFF. For the CDR3, the DNA is TGTGCCAGCAGCCCAGGGAATCCCCCAACCGGGGAGCTGTTTTTT.

The sample holds one count of this clone. V usage is TRBV20-1 and J usage is TRBJ1-1; D remains ambiguous. Germline V CDR1 and CDR2: DFQATT, SNEGSKA (reference sequence). The CDR3 has 11 amino acids. Trimming took off 6 bases at V and 5 bases at J, with 10 bases between the two ends. The CDR3 reads CSAAPRTEAFF. DNA for the CDR3: TGCAGTGCCGCTCCGAGGACTGAAGCTTTCTTT.

This chain uses TRBV6-5 with TRBJ1-2; a weak D match, TRBD1 (6 bases). From germline, CDR1 is MNHEY and CDR2 SVGAGI. Trimming pared 0 bases from V and 7 bases from J, leaving 9 bases between. This CDR3 spans 13 amino acids. CDR3 protein: CASSYSTGVGYTF. In DNA, the CDR3 is TGTGCCAGCAGTTACTCGACAGGTGTTGGCTACACCTTC.

This clone was seen just once. The J gene is TRBJ2-3, the V gene TRBV4-2; 12 bases match TRBD2. CDR3 size: 16 residues. Trimming removed 6 bases from V and 3 bases from J; junction bases left unmatched: 7. The germline V gene encodes CDR1 LGHNA and CDR2 YNFKEQ. The CDR3 sequence: CASRPKGLAGTDTQYF. CDR3 nucleotides: TGTGCCAGCAGGCCGAAAGGACTAGCGGGAACAGATACGCAGTATTTT.

This clone was observed a single time. V is TRBV14 and J is TRBJ2-2, with D tentatively TRBD2 (6 bases). Germline CDR1 is SGHDN and CDR2 is FVKESK. The CDR3 has 14 amino acids. Trimming took off 0 bases at V and 8 bases at J, with 10 bases between the two ends. For the CDR3, the DNA is TGTGCCAGCAGCCAAGATCGGGGACTGGGGGAGCTGTTTTTT. Protein sequence: CASSQDRGLGELFF.

The chain has TRBV30 and TRBJ2-7, with a possible D match to TRBD2 (6 bases). Germline V lookup: CDR1 GTSNPN, CDR2 SVGIG (reference sequence). The V and J ends lost 5 bases and 4 bases respectively, with 21 bases between them. CDR3 length: 15 amino acids. CDR3 nucleotide sequence: TGTGCCTGGGGCCCGGGTGGGCGGGGCTGGTACGAGCAGTACTTC. Amino acid sequence: CAWGPGGRGWYEQYF.

The rearrangement joins TRBV28 to TRBJ2-5; a weak D match, TRBD2 (5 bases). Trimming stripped 5 bases from V and 5 bases from J, with 18 bases between. The CDR3 spans 15 residues. In germline, CDR1 is MDHEN, CDR2 SYDVKM. The CDR3, as DNA: TGTGCCAGCAGTCCCGGACCCGCCGGGGTGGAGACCCAGTACTTC. This encodes CASSPGPAGVETQYF.

V gene TRBV5-4 combines with J gene TRBJ1-2, with 7 positions matching TRBD1. The CDR3 covers 14 residues. The J segment lost 3 bases and the V segment lost 4 bases, leaving 6 bases of the junction unmatched. Germline V gene lookup returns CDR1 SGHNT and CDR2 YYREEE (reference sequence). CDR3 DNA sequence: TGTGCCAGCAGCCCGACAGGGTCGGACTATGGCTACACCTTC. Amino acids: CASSPTGSDYGYTF.

The V gene is TRBV27, the J gene TRBJ1-2, with 9 bases fitting TRBD1. CDR1 and CDR2 from the germline V gene are MNHEY and SMNVEV (reference sequence). The CDR3 has 14 residues. V shed 6 bases, J shed 7 bases, and the junction held 9 bases outside the gene matches. CDR3 nucleotides: TGTGCCAGCAGAACCGGGACAGGGTTAATTGGCTACACCTTC. Its translation is CASRTGTGLIGYTF.

This chain connects TRBV30 to TRBJ2-1; TRBD2 matches at 10 bases. Germline V gives CDR1 GTSNPN, CDR2 SVGIG (reference sequence). CDR3 length equals 16 residues. V lost 5 bases, J lost 0 bases, and 7 bases stayed unmatched. CDR3: CAWESGRESSYNEQFF. For the CDR3, the DNA is TGTGCCTGGGAAAGCGGGAGGGAAAGCTCCTACAATGAGCAGTTCTTC.

CDR3: CASSIGDRQETQYF. DNA of the CDR3: TGCGCCAGCAGCATTGGGGACAGACAAGAGACCCAGTACTTC. The chain has TRBV5-1 and TRBJ2-5, with TRBD1 identical over 7 bases. The CDR3 runs to 14 residues. Germline values: CDR1 SGHRS, CDR2 YFSETQ. Trimming removed 4 bases from V and 2 bases from J; junction bases left unmatched: 5.

J is TRBJ1-2 and V is TRBV6-5; 7 bases match TRBD1. Trimming at V came to 5 bases and at J to 4 bases, leaving 4 bases not matched to a gene. Germline V gene lookup returns CDR1 MNHEY and CDR2 SVGAGI. The CDR3 is 13 amino acids. Written as DNA, the CDR3 is TGTGCCAGCAGTGAACAGGGGTCCTATGGCTACACCTTC. Translated, it gives CASSEQGSYGYTF.

This chain connects TRBV28 to TRBJ2-7; no reliable D call. Germline V gene data show CDR1 as MDHEN and CDR2 as SYDVKM. Trimming removed 3 bases from V and 3 bases from J, with 9 bases in between. This CDR3 spans 13 amino acids. The CDR3 loop is CASSLWRNYEQYF. CDR3 DNA: TGTGCCAGCAGTTTGTGGCGGAACTACGAGCAGTACTTC.

The chain recombines TRBV11-2 with TRBJ1-4; maybe TRBD1 (5 bases). The CDR3 runs to 14 residues. Per the germline V gene, CDR1 is SGHAT and CDR2 is FQNNGV. With 2 bases removed from V and 8 bases from J, the gap between germline ends came to 12 bases. Here the CDR3 DNA reads TGTGCCAGCAGCTTATGGATCGGGGGGGAAAAACTGTTTTTT. Amino acids: CASSLWIGGEKLFF.